This paragraph reports one TCR beta chain. Its antigen is as yet unknown. The V end was cut by 6 bases, the J end by 10 bases, with 18 bases between. Germline V gives CDR1 MDHEN, CDR2 SYDVKM. This CDR3 is 13 amino acids long. This sample is drawn from a study of regulatory T cells in long-lasting Graves disease. Study conclusions and caveats: Persistent disease preferred TRBV28, TRBJ1-2 and TRBJ2-5.

Construction of the TCR beta libraries employed iRepertoire HTBI primers in conjunction with Arm-PCR of CDR3 regions. MiXCR, applied by TCRdb to the multiplex PCR reads, yields one record per CDR3 protein. The sample records more than 650,000 distinct CDR3 sequences, 25% to 35% being singletons. Stated time point: persistent/refractory GD, antithyroid drugs over 5 years with positive TRAb. Generation of the TCR library employed RNA extracted from PBMCs. Sequenced here: peripheral blood mononuclear cells (PBMCs), sampled when the disease was refractory, from a patient treated with antithyroid drugs. The sequence was collected from a female donor with Graves disease. The genes are TRBV28 and TRBJ1-1; TRBD1 is a possible D gene (5 bases). CDR3 coding DNA: TGTGCCAGCAGCCTGTTTGGGGGGGGACGAGCTTTCTTT. Its protein product is CASSLFGGGRAFF.